These 3 T cell receptor beta chains originate from one sample sequenced in a study of human T cells and chemical hapten exposure. The study's library attached unique molecular identifiers to single cDNA molecules. One entry per CDR3 protein, called by TCRdb with MiXCR from the reads. Counted here are 95,000 to 150,000 distinct CDR3 sequences, 8.5% occurring once; the ten biggest clones make up around 1.4%. Unfractionated whole blood was the source of the extracted total RNA. Sequencing was performed on whole blood. These receptors came from a human donor in good health. Some clones in this sample may be carry-over from other donors' samples.

This clonotype came up many times. The genes are TRBV18 and TRBJ2-7; D gene unclear. Trimming pared 0 bases from V and 2 bases from J, leaving 5 bases between. The CDR3 has 13 amino acids. The V gene's germline CDR1 is KGHSH and CDR2 LQKENI. CDR3 sequence: CASSPPETYEQYF. Written as DNA, the CDR3 is TGTGCCAGCTCACCACCGGAGACCTACGAGCAGTACTTC.

In DNA, the CDR3 is TGTGCCAGCAGTTTAGTATTGTTAGAAGGAATCACAGATACGCAGTATTTT. This sequence encodes CASSLVLLEGITDTQYF. The chain links TRBV27 to TRBJ2-3; D not certain. Germline CDR1 reads MNHEY; CDR2 reads SMNVEV (reference sequence). V shed 2 bases and J shed 2 bases, with 17 bases lying between them. The CDR3 has 17 amino acids.

At least ten counts were recorded for this clonotype. V is TRBV12-3 or TRBV12-4 and J is TRBJ2-7; D unclear. Deletions cut 5 bases from V and 6 bases from J, with 8 bases between. CDR3 length: 11 residues. The CDR3 DNA sequence: TGTGCCAGCAGTGCCGGTGGCGAGCAGTACTTC. As protein: CASSAGGEQYF.